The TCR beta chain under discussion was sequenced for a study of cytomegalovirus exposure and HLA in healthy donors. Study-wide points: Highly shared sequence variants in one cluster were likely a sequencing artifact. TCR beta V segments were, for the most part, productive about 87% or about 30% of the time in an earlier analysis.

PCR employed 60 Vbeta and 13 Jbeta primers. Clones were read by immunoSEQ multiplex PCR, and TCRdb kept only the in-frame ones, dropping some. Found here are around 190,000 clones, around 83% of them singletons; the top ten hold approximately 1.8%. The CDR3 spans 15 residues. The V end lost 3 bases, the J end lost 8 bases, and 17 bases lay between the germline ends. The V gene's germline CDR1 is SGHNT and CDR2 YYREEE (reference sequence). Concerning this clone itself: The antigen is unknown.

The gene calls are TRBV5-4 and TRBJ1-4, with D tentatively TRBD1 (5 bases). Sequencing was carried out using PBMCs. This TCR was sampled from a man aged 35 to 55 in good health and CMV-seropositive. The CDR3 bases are TGTGCCAGCAGCTATTCAAGGACGGAGGGGGAAAAACTGTTTTTT. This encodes CASSYSRTEGEKLFF.